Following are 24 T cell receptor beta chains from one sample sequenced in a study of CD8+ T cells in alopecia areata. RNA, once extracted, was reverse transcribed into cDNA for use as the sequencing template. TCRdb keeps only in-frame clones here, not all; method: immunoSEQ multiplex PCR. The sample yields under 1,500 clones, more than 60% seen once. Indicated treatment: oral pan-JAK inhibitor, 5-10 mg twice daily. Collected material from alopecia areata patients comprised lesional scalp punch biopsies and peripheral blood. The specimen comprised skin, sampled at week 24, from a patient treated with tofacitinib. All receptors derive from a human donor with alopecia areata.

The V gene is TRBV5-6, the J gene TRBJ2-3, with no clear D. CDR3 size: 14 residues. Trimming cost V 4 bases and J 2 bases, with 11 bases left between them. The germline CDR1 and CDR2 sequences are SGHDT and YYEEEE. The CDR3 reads CASSIWAYTDTQYF. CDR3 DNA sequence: TGTGCCAGCAGCATATGGGCCTACACAGATACGCAGTATTTT.

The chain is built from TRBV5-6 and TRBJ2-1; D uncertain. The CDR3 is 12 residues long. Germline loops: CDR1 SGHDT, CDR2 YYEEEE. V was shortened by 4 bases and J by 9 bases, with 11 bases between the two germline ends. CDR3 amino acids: CASSPLGPEQFF. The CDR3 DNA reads TGTGCCAGCAGCCCCCTAGGCCCTGAGCAGTTCTTC.

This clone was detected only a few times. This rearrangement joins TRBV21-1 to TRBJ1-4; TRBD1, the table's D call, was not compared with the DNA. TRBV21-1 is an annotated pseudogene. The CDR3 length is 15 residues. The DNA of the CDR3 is TGTGCCAGCAGCGATCCGGGACAGGGAGGAGAAAAACTGTTTTTT. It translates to CASSDPGQGGEKLFF.

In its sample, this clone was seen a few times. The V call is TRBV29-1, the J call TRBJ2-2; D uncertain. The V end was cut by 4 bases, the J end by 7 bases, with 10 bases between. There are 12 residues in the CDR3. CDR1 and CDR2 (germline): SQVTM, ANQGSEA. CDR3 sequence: CSVVADGGELFF. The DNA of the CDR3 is TGCAGCGTTGTGGCAGACGGCGGGGAGCTGTTTTTT.

CDR3: CASSQPQGFTEAFF. The DNA of the CDR3 is TGCGCCAGCAGCCAGCCCCAGGGGTTCACTGAAGCTTTCTTT. The chain couples TRBV4-1 to TRBJ1-1, with D tentatively TRBD1 (6 bases). This CDR3 is built from 14 residues. Germline CDR1 MGHRA, CDR2 YSYEKL. The V end lost 3 bases, the J end lost 4 bases, and 12 bases lay between the germline ends.

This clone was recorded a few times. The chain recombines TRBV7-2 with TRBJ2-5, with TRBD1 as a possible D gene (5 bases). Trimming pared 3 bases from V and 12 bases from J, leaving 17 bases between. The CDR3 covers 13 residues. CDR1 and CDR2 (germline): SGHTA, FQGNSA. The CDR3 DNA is TGTGCCAGCAGCTTGGGCTCAGGGCTTCAGGAGTACTTC. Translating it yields CASSLGSGLQEYF.

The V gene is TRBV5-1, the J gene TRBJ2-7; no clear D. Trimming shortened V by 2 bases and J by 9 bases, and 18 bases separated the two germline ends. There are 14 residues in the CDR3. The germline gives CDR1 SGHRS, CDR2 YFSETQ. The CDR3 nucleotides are TGCGCCAGCAGCTTCCTACCGCTCTCCGACGGGCAGTACTTC. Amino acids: CASSFLPLSDGQYF.

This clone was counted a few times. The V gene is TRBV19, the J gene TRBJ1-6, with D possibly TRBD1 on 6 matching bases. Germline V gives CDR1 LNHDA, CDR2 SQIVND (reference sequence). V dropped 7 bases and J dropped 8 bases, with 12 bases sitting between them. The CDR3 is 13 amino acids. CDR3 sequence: CASTLGGDSPLHF. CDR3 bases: TGTGCCAGTACCCTAGGGGGGGATTCACCCCTCCACTTT. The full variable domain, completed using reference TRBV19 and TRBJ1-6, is DGGITQSPKYLFRKEGQNVTLSCEQNLNHDAMYWYRQDPGQGLRLIYYSQIVNDFQKGDIAEGYSVSREKKESFPLTVTSAQKNPTAFYLCASTLGGDSPLHFGNGTRLTVT.

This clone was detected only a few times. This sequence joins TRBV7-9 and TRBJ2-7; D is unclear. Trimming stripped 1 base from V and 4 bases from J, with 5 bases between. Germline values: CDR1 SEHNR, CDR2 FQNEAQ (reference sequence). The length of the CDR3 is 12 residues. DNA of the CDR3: TGTGCCAGCAGCTTAGGCTTTTACGAGCAGTACTTC. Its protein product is CASSLGFYEQYF.

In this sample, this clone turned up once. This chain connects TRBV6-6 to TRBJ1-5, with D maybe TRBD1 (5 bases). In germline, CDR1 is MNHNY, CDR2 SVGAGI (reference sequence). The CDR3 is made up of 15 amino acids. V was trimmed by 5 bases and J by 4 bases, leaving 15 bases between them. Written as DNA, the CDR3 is TGTGCCAGCAGTCGCCCGGGACGGGCAAATCAGCCCCAGCATTTT. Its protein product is CASSRPGRANQPQHF.

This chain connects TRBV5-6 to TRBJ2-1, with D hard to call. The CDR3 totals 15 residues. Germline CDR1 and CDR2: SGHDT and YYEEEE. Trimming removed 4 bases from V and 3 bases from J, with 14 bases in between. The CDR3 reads CASSRISLDYNEQFF. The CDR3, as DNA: TGTGCCAGCAGCCGGATCTCTCTAGACTACAATGAGCAGTTCTTC.

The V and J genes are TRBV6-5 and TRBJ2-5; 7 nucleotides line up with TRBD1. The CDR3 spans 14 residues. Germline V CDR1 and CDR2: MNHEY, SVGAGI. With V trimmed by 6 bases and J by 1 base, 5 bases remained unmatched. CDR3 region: CASSPGGFQETQYF. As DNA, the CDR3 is TGTGCCAGCAGCCCAGGGGGATTCCAAGAGACCCAGTACTTC.

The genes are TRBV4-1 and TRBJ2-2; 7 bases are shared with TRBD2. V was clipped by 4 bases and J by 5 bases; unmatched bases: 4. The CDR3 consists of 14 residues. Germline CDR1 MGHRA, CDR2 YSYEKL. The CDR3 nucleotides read TGCGCCAGCAGCCGGGACTACCAGACCGGGGAGCTGTTTTTT. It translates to CASSRDYQTGELFF.

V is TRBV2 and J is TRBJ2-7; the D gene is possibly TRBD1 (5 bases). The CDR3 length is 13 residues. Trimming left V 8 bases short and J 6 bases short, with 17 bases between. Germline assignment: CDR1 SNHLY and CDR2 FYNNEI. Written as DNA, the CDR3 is TGTGCCAGCTACTCCGGCGGACAACGCGAGCAGTACTTC. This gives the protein CASYSGGQREQYF.

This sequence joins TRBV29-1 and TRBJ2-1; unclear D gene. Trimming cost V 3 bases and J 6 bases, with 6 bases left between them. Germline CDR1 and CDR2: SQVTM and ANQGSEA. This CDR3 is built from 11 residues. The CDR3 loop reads CSVDRGNEQFF. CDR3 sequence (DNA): TGCAGCGTTGACAGAGGCAATGAGCAGTTCTTC.

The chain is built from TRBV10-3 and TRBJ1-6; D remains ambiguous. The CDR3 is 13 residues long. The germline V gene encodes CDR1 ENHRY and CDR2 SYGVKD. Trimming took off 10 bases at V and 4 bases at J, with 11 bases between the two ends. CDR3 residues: CATRGVYNSPLHF. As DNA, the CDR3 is TGTGCCACTCGCGGGGTTTATAATTCACCCCTCCACTTT.

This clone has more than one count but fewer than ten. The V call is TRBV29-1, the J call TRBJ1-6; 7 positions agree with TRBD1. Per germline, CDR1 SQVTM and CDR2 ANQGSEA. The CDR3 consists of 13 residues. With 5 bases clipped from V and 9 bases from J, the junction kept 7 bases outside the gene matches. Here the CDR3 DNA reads TGCAGCGTTCGGGACAGTAGGGGTTCACCCCTCCACTTT. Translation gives CSVRDSRGSPLHF. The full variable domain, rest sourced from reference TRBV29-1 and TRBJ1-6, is SAVISQKPSRDICQRGTSLTIQCQVDSQVTMMFWYRQQPGQSLTLIATANQGSEATYESGFVIDKFPISRPNLTFSTLTVSNMSPEDSSIYLCSVRDSRGSPLHFGNGTRLTVT.

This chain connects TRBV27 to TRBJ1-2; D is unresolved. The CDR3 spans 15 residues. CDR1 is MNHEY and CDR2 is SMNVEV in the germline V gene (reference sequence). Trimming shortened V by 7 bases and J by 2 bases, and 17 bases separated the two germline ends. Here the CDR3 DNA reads TGTGCCAGCATGGTAAGGGCTAGGCTGAACTATGGCTACACCTTC. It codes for CASMVRARLNYGYTF.

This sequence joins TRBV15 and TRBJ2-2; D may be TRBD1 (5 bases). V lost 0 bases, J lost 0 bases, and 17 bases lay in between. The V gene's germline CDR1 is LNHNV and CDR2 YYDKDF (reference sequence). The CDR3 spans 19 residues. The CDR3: CATSRDRIGQGPNTGELFF. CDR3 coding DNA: TGTGCCACCAGCAGAGATAGGATAGGCCAGGGCCCGAACACCGGGGAGCTGTTTTTT.

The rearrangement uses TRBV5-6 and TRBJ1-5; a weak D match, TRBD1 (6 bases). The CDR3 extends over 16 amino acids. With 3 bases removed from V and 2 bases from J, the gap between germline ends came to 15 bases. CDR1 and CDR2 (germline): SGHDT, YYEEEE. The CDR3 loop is CASSWGGRGGNQPQHF. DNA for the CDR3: TGTGCCAGCAGCTGGGGGGGCAGGGGAGGCAATCAGCCCCAGCATTTT.

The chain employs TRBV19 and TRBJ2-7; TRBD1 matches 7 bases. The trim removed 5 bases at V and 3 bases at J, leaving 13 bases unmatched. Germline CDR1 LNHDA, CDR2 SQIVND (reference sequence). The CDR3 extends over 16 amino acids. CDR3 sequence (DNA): TGTGCCAGTAGTGTTAATATGGACAGGTTAAACTACGAGCAGTACTTC. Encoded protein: CASSVNMDRLNYEQYF.

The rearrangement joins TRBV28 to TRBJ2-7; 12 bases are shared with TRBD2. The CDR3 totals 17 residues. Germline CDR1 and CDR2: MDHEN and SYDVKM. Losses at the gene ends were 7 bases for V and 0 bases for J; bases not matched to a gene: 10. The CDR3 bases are TGTGCCAGCACTATCGAACTAGCGGGGGGCCCCTCCTACGAGCAGTACTTC. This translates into CASTIELAGGPSYEQYF.

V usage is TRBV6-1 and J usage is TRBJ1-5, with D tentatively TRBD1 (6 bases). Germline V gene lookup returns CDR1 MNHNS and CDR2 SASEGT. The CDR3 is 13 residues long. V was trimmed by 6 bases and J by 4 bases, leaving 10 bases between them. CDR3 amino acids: CASSGQQNQPQHF. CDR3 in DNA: TGTGCCAGCAGCGGACAGCAGAATCAGCCCCAGCATTTT.

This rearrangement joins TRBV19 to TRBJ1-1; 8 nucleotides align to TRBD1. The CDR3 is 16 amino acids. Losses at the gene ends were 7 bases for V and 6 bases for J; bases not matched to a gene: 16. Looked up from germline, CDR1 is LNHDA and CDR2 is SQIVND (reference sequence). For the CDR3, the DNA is TGTGCCAGTACCCCCGGACAGGGTGTATCTCGGGCTGAAGCTTTCTTT. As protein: CASTPGQGVSRAEAFF.